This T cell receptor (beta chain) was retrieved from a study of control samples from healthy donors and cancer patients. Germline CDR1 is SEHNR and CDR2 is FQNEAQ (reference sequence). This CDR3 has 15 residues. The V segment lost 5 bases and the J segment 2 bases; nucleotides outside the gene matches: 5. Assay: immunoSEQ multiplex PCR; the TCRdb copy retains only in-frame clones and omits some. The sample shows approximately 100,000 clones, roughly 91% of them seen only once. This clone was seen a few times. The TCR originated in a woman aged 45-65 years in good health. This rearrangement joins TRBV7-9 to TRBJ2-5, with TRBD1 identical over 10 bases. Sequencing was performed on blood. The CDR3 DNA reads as TGTGCCAGCAGCAGAAGGACAGGGGGGCAAGAGACCCAGTACTTC. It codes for CASSRRTGGQETQYF. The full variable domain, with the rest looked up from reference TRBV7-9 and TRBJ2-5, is DTGVSQNPRHKITKRGQNVTFRCDPISEHNRLYWYRQTLGQGPEFLTYFQNEAQLEKSRLLSDRFSAERPKGSFSTLEIQRTEQGDSAMYLCASSRRTGGQETQYFGPGTRLLVL.